This T cell receptor beta chain appears in the sequencing data of a study of blood T cell repertoires in COVID-19. Looking at the study overall: Specimens from acute and convalescent COVID-19 originated in the United States, Italy and Spain. In each case, the material was cDNA or gDNA derived from T cells, B-cell-depleted T cells, or PBMCs.

Germline V lookup: CDR1 SGHNT, CDR2 YYREEE (reference sequence). V was clipped by 4 bases and J by 8 bases, with 12 bases between them. The CDR3 sequence is 13 residues long. Data came from immunoSEQ multiplex PCR; TCRdb stores just in-frame clones and leaves some out. This table has around 130,000 clones, approximately 79% appearing once. Individuals drawn from 24 US areas were about 18 to 100 years old. The TCR was taken from a man aged 35-49 years with acute COVID-19. The sequencing sample was made of PBMCs or T cells enriched from blood (not recorded which). This chain joins TRBV5-4 and TRBJ1-4, with TRBD1 as a possible D gene (6 bases). CDR3 bases: TGTGCCAGCAGCCCTCCAGGGGTGGAAAAACTGTTTTTT. Encoded protein: CASSPPGVEKLFF.